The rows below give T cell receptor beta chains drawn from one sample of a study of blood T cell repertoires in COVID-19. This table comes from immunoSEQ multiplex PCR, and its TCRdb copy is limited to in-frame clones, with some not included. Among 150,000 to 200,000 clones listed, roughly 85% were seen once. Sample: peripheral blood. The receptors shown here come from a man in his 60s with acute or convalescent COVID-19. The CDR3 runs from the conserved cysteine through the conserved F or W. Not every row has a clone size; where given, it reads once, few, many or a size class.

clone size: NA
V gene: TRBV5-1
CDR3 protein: CASNLGTGSYEQYF

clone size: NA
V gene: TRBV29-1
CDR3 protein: CSSQGLRDGYTF

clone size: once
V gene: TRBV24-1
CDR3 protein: CATSDSADRGNTEAFF

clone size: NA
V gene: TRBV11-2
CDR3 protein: CASSLDLGNLAHEQFF

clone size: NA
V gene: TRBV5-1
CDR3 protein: CASSLASGRGETQYF

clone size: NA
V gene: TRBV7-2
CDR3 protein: CASSFSGTSTDTQYF

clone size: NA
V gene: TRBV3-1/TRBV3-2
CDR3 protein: CASSQEGGTEAFF

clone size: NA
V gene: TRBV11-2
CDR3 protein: CASSLGGGVYNEQFF

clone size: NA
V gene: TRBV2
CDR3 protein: CASSRQGLGQETQYF

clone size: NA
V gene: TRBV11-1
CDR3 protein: CASSPREHNEQFF

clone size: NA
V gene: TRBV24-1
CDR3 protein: CATSDFQGASHPETQYF

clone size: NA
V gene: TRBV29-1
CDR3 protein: CSVSHNRQTGELFF

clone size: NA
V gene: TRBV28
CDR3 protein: CASSLSRITRGELFF

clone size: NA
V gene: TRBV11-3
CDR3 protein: CASSFFGGSAGELFF

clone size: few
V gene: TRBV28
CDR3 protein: CASSSPGGRSNEQFF

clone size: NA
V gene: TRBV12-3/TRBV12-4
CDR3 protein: CASRLIPNYGYTF